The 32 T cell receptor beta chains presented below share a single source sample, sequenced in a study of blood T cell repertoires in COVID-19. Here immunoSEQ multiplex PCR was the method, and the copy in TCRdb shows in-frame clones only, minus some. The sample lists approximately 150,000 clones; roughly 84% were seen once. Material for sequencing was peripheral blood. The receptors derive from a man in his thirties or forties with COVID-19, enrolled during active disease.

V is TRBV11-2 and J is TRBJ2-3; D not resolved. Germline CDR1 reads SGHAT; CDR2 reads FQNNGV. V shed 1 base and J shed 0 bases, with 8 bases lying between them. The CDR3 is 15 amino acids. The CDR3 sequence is CASSLVARSTDTQYF. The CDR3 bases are TGTGCCAGCAGCTTAGTGGCCAGGAGCACAGATACGCAGTATTTT.

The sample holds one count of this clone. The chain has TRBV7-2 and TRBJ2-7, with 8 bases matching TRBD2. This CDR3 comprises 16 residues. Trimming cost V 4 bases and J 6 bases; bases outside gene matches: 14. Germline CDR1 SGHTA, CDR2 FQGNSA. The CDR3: CASSSPVVAGRGEQYF. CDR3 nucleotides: TGTGCCAGCAGCTCCCCCGTGGTAGCGGGACGGGGCGAGCAGTACTTC.

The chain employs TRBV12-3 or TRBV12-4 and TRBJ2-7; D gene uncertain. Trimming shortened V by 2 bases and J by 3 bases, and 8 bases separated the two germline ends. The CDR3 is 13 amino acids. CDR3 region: CASSLQAYYEQYF. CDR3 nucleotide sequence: TGTGCCAGCAGTTTACAGGCTTACTACGAGCAGTACTTC.

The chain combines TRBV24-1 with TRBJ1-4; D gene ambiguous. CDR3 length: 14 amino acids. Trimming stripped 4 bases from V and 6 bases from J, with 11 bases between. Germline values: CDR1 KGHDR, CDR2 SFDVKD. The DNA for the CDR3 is TGTGCCACCAGTGACCTTACGCGGGATGAAAAACTGTTTTTT. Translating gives CATSDLTRDEKLFF.

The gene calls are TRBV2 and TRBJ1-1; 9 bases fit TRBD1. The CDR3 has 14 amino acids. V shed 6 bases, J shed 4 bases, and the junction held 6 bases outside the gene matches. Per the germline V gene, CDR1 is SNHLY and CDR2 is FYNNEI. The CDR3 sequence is CASREDRGSTEAFF. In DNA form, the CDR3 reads TGTGCCAGCAGGGAGGACAGGGGTAGCACTGAAGCTTTCTTT.

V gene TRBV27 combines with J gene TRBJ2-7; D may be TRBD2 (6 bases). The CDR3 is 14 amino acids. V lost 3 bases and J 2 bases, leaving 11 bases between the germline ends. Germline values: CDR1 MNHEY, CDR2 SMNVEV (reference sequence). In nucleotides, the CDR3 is TGTGCCAGCAGTTTGTCGGGAGCCGCCTACGAGCAGTACTTC. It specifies CASSLSGAAYEQYF.

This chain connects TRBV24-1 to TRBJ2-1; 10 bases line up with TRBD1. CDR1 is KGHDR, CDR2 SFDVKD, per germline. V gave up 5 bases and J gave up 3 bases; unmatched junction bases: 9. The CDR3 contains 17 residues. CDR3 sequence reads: CATSGLWGQGIYNEQFF. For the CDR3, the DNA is TGTGCCACCAGTGGGTTGTGGGGACAGGGGATCTACAATGAGCAGTTCTTC.

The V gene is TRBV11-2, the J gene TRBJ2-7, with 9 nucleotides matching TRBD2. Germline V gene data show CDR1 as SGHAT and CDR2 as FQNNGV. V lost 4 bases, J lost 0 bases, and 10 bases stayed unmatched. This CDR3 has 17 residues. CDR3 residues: CASSSTYSGGRSYEQYF. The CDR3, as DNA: TGTGCCAGCAGCTCCACCTATAGCGGGGGCCGCTCCTACGAGCAGTACTTC.

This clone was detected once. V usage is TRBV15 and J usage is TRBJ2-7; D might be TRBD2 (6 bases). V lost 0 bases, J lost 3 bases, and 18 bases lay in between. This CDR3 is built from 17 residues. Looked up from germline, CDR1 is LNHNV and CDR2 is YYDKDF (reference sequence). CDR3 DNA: TGTGCCACCAGCAGAGATGGCGGGATGGGGGGTAGCTACGAGCAGTACTTC. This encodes CATSRDGGMGGSYEQYF. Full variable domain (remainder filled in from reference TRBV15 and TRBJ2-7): DAMVIQNPRYQVTQFGKPVTLSCSQTLNHNVMYWYQQKSSQAPKLLFHYYDKDFNNEADTPDNFQSRRPNTSFCFLDIRSPGLGDTAMYLCATSRDGGMGGSYEQYFGPGTRLTVT.

The CDR3: CASRAGSTDTQYF. CDR3 bases: TGTGCCAGCAGGGCCGGGTCTACCGATACGCAGTATTTT. The J gene is TRBJ2-3, the V gene TRBV2; D gene uncertain. Trimming shortened V by 6 bases and J by 6 bases, and 13 bases separated the two germline ends. The CDR3 consists of 13 residues. CDR1 and CDR2 (germline): SNHLY, FYNNEI.

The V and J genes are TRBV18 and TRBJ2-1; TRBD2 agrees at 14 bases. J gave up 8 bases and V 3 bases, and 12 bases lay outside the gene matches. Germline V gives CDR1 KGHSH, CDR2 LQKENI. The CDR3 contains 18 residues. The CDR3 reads CASSPNTPGLAGADEQFF. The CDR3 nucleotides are TGTGCCAGCTCACCTAATACCCCGGGACTAGCGGGAGCGGATGAGCAGTTCTTC.

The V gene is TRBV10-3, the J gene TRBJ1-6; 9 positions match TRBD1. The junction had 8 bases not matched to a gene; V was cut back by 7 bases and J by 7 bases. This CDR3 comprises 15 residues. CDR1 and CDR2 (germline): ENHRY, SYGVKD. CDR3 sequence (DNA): TGTGCCATCACCCGGACAGGGGACTTGAATTCACCCCTCCACTTT. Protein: CAITRTGDLNSPLHF.

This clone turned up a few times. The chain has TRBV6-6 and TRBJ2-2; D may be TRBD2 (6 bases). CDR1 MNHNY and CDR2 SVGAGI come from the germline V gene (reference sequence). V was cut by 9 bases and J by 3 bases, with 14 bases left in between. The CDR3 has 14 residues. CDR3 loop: CASTSRSDTGELFF. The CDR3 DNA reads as TGTGCCAGTACTAGCAGGAGCGACACCGGGGAGCTGTTTTTT.

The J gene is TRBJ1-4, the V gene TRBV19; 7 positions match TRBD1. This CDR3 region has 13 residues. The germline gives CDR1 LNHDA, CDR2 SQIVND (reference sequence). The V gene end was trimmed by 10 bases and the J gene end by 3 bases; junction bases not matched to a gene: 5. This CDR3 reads CATSGQANEKLFF. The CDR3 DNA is TGTGCCACTTCTGGACAGGCTAATGAAAAACTGTTTTTT.

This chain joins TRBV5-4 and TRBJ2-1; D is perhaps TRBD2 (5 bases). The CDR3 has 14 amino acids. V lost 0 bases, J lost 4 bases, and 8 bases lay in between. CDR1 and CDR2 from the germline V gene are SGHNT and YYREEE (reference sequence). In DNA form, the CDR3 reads TGTGCCAGCAGCTTGGACGGGGTATACAATGAGCAGTTCTTC. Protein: CASSLDGVYNEQFF.

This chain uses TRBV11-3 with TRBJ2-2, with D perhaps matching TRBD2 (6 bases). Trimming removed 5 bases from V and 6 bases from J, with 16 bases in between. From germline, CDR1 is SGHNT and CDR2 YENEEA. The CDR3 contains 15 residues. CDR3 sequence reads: CASSPKPGTSGELFF. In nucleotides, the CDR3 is TGTGCCAGCAGCCCAAAACCCGGGACTTCCGGGGAGCTGTTTTTT.

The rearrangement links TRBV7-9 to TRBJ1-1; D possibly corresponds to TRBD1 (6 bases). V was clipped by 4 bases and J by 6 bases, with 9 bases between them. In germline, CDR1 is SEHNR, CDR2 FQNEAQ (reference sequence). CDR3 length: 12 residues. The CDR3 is CASSSRQAEAFF. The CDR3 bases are TGTGCCAGCAGCTCCAGACAGGCTGAAGCTTTCTTT.

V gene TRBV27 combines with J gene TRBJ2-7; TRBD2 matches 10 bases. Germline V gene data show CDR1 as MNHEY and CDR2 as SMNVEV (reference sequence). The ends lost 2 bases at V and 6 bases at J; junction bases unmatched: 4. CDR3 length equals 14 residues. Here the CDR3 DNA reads TGTGCCAGCAGTTTACTAGCGGGAGTGGGCGAGCAGTACTTC. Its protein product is CASSLLAGVGEQYF.

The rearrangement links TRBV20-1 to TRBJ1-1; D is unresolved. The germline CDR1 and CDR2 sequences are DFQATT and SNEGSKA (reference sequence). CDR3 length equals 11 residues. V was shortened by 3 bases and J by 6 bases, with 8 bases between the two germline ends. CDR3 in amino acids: CSASREPEAFF. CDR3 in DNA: TGCAGTGCTAGCCGGGAACCTGAAGCTTTCTTT.

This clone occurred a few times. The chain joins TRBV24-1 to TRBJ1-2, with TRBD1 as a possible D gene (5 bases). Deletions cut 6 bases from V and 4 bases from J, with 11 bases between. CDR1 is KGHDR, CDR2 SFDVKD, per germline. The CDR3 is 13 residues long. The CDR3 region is CATSKQGGYGYTF. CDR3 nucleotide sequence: TGTGCCACCAGTAAGCAGGGCGGCTATGGCTACACCTTC.

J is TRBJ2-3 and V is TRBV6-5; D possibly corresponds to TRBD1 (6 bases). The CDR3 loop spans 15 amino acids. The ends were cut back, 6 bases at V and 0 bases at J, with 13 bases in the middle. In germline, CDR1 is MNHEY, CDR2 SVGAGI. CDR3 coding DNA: TGTGCCAGCAGAGCTGGGGGCCCCAGCACAGATACGCAGTATTTT. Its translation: CASRAGGPSTDTQYF.

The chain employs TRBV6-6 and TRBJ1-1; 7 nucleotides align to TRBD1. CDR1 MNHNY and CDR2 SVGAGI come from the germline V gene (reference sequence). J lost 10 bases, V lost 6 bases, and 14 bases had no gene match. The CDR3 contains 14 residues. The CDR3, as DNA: TGTGCCAGCAGCGGACAGGCCAAGGACAATGGAGCTTTCTTT. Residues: CASSGQAKDNGAFF.

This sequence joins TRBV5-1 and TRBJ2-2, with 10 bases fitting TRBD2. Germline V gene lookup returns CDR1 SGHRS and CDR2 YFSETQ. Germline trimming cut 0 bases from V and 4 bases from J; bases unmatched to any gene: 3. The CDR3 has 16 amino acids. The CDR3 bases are TGCGCCAGCAGCTTGGATGCTAGCGGGAGCACCGGGGAGCTGTTTTTT. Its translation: CASSLDASGSTGELFF.

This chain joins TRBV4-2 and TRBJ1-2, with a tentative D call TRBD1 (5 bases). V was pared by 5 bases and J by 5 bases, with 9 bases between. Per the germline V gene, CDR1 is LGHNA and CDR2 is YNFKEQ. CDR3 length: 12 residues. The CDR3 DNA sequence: TGTGCCAGCAGCGCTGGGGGGTATGGCTACACCTTC. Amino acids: CASSAGGYGYTF.

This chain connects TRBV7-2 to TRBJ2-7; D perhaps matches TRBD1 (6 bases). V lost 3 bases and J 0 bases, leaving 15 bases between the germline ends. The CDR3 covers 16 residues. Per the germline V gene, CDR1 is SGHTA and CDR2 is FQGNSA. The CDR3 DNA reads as TGTGCCAGCAGCTTTTCTTCCGGACAGTTCTCCTACGAGCAGTACTTC. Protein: CASSFSSGQFSYEQYF.

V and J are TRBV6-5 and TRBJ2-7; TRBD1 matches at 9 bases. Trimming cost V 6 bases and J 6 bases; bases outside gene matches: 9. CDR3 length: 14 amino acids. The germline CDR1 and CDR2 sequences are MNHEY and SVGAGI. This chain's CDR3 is CASRPGTGPTEQYF. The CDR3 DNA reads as TGTGCCAGCAGACCCGGGACAGGGCCCACCGAGCAGTACTTC.

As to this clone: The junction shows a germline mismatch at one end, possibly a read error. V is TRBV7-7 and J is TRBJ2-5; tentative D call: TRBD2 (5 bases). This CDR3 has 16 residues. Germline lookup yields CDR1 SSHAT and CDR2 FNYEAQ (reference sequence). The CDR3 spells CASSSGLVVGQETQYF. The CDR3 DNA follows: TGTGCTAGCAGCTCCGGACTGGTGGTGGGCCAAGAGACCCAGTACTTC.

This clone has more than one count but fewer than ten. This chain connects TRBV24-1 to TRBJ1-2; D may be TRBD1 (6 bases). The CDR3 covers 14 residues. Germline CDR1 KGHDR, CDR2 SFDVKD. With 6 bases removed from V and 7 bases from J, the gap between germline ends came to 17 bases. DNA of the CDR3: TGTGCCACCAGTACGGGACAACTGGCCGGTGGCTACACCTTC. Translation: CATSTGQLAGGYTF.

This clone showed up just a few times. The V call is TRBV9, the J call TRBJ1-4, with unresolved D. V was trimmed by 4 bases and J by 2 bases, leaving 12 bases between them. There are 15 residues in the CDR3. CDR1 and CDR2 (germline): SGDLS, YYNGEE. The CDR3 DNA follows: TGTGCCAGCAGCCCCCGCGTATCTACTAATGAAAAACTGTTTTTT. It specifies CASSPRVSTNEKLFF.

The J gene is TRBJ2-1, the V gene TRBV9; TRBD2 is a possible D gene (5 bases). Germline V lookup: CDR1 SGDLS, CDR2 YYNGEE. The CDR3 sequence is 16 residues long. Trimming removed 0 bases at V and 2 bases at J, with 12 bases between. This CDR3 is CASSVEVGETYNEQFF. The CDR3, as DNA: TGTGCCAGCAGCGTAGAGGTGGGAGAGACCTACAATGAGCAGTTCTTC.

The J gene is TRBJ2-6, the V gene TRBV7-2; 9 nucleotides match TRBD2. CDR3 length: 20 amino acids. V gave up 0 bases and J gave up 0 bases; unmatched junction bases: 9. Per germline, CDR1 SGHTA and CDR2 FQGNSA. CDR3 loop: CASSLAPWEAGGSGANVLTF. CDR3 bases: TGTGCCAGCAGCTTAGCCCCCTGGGAAGCGGGGGGCTCTGGGGCCAACGTCCTGACTTTC.

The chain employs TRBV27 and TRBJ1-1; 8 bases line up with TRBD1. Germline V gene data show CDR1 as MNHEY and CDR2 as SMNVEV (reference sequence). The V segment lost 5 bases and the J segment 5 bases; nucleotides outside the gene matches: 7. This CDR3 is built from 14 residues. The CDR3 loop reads CASSARQGWTEAFF. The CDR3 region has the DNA TGTGCCAGCAGTGCCCGACAGGGGTGGACTGAAGCTTTCTTT.